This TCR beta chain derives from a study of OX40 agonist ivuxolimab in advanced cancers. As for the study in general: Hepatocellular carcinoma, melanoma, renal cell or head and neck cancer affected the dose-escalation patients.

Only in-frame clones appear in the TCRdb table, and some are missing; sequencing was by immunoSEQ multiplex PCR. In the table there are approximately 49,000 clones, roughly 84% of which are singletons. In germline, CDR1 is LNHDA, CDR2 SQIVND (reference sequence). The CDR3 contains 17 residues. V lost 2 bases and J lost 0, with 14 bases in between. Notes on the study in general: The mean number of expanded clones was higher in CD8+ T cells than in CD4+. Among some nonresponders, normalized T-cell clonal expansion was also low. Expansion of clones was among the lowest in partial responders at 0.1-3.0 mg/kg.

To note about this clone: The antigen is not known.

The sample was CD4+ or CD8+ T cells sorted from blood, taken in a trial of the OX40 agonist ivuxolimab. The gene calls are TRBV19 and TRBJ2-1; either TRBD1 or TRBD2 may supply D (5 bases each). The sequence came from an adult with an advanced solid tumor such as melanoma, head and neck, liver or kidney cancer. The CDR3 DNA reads TGTGCCAGTAGTATAACCGCCGGGGACGACTCCTACAATGAGCAGTTCTTC. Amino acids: CASSITAGDDSYNEQFF.